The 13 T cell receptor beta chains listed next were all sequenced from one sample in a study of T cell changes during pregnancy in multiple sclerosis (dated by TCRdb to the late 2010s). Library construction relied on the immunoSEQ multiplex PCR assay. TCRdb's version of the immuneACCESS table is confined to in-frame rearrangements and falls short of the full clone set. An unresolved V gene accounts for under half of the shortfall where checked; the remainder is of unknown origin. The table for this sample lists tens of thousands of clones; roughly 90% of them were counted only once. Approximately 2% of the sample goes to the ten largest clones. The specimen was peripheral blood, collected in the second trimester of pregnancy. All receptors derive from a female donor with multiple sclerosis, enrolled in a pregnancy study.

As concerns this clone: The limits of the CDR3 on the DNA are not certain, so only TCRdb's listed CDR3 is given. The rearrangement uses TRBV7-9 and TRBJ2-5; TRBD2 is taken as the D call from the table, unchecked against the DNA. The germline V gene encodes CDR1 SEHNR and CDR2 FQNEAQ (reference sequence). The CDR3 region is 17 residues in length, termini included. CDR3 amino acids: CASSLEIFGEGQETQYF.

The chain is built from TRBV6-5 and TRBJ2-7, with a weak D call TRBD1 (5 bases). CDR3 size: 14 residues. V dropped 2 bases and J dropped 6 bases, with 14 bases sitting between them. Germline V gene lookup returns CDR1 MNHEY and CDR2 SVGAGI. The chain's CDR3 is CASSYGRVQSEQYF. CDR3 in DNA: TGTGCCAGCAGTTACGGCAGGGTACAGAGCGAGCAGTACTTC.

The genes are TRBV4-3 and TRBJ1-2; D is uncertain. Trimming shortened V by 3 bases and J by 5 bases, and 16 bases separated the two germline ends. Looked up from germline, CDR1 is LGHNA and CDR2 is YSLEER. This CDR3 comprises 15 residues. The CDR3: CASSHAEGRGYGYTF. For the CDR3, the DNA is TGCGCCAGCAGCCACGCGGAAGGGAGAGGGTATGGCTACACCTTC.

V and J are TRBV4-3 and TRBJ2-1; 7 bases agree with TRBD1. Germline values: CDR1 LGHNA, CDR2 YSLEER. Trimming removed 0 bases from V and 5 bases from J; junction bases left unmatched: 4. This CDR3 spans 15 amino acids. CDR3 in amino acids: CASSQEGTEDNEQFF. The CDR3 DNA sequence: TGCGCCAGCAGCCAAGAGGGGACAGAAGACAATGAGCAGTTCTTC.

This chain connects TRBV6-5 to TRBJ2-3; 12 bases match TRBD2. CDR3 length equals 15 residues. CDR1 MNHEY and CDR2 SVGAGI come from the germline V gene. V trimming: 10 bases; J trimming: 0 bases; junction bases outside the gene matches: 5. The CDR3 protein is CATKTSGGSTDTQYF. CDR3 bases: TGTGCCACCAAGACTAGCGGGGGAAGCACAGATACGCAGTATTTT.

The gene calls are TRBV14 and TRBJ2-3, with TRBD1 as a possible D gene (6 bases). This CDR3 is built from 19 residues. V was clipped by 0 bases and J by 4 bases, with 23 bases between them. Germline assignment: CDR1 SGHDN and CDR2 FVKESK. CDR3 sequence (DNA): TGTGCCAGCAGCCAAGATCTACAGGGAGCGCGGTTCGGGCCAGATACGCAGTATTTT. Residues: CASSQDLQGARFGPDTQYF.

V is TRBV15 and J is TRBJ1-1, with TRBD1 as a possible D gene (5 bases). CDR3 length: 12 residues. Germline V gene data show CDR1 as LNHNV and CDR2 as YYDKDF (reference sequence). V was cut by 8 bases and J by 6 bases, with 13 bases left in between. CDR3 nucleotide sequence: TGTGCCACCCGGGGGGGAGACGCTGAAGCTTTCTTT. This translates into CATRGGDAEAFF. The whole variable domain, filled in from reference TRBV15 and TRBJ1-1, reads DAMVIQNPRYQVTQFGKPVTLSCSQTLNHNVMYWYQQKSSQAPKLLFHYYDKDFNNEADTPDNFQSRRPNTSFCFLDIRSPGLGDTAMYLCATRGGDAEAFFGQGTRLTVV.

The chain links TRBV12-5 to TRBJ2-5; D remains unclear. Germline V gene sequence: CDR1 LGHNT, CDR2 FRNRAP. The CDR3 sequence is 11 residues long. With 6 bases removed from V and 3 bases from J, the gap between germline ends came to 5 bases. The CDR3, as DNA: TGTGCTAGTGGATTTAAAGAGACCCAGTACTTC. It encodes CASGFKETQYF.

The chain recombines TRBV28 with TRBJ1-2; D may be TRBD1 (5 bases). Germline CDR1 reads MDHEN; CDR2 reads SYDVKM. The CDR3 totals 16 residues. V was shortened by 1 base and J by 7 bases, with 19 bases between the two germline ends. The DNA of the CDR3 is TGTGCCAGCAGTTTATCTAGGGGATGGGGATCAAGTGGCTACACCTTC. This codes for CASSLSRGWGSSGYTF.

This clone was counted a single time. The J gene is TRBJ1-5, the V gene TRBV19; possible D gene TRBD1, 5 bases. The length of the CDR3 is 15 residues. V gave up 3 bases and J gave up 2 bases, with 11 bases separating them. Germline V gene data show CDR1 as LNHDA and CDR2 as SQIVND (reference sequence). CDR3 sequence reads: CASSIYGRGNQPQHF. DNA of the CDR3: TGTGCCAGTAGTATTTATGGCAGGGGCAATCAGCCCCAGCATTTT.

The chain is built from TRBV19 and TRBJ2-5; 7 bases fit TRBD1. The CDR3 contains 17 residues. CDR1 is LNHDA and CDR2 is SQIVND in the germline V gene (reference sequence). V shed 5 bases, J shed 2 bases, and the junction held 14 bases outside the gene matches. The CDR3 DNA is TGTGCCAGTAGTCGCTCCGGGGACAGAGTCCCTCAAGAGACCCAGTACTTC. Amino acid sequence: CASSRSGDRVPQETQYF.

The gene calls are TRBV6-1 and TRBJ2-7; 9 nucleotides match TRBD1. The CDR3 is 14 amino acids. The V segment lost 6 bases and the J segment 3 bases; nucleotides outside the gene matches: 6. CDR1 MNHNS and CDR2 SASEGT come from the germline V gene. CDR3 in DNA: TGTGCCAGCAGGGACAGGGGCGTAATCTACGAGCAGTACTTC. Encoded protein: CASRDRGVIYEQYF.

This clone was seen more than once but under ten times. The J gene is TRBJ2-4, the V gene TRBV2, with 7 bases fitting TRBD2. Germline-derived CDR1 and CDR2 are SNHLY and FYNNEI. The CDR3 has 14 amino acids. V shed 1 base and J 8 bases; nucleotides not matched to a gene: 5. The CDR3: CASSEVGLGDIQYF. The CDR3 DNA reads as TGTGCCAGCAGTGAAGTTGGACTAGGCGACATTCAGTACTTC.